Sequencing of this T cell receptor (beta chain) was carried out in a study of blood T cells in healthy people across ages. Next came a second PCR, run for about 7 to 12 cycles, which used a sample-barcoded 5' primer along with a J-beta primer mix. TCRdb ran MiXCR on the 5' RACE reads and lists one entry per CDR3 protein. The sample contains fewer than 750,000 distinct CDR3 sequences, over 40% of which appear only once. Whole-study results and caveats: Diversity figures based on one million T cells were deemed too low. Age showed a roughly linear inverse relationship with TCR beta diversity per million T cells.

This clonotype came up many times. The antigen remains unidentified. Trimming shortened V by 6 bases and J by 9 bases, and 24 bases separated the two germline ends. CDR3 length equals 15 residues. This receptor was taken from a woman of 80 years or more in good health. The chain carries TRBV12-3 or TRBV12-4 and TRBJ2-7; D might be TRBD2 (6 bases). Sample: blood. The CDR3 sequence: CASRSGGTEGKRQYF. In DNA, the CDR3 is TGTGCCAGCAGATCTGGGGGGACTGAGGGAAAACGGCAGTACTTC.